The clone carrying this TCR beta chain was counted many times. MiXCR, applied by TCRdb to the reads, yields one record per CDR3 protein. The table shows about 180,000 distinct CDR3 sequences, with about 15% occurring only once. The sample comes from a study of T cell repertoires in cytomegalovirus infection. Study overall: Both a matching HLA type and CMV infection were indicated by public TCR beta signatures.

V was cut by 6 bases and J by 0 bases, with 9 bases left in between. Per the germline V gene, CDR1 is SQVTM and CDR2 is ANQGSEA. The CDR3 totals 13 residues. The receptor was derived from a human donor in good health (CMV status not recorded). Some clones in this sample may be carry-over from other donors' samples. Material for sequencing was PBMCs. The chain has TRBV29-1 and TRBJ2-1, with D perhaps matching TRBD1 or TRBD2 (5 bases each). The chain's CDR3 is CSVGPGSYNEQFF. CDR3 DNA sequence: TGCAGCGTGGGACCTGGCTCCTACAATGAGCAGTTCTTC.